Following are 10 T cell receptor beta chains from one sample sequenced in a study of beta chain features in type 1 diabetes. These receptors' targets are unknown. The investigators reverse transcribed all of the isolated RNA, so they sequenced expressed TCRB transcripts. Some clones are missing from TCRdb's copy, which holds only in-frame ones; the method was immunoSEQ multiplex PCR. The data show about 710,000 clones, over 12% seen once. Study results and limitations: In every one of the four CD4+ subsets, TCRB CDR3s were moderately but significantly shorter in Type 1 diabetes patients.

The specimen was naive CD4+ T cells from blood. These receptors were collected from a man younger than 35 with type 1 diabetes.

The V call is TRBV6-5, the J call TRBJ1-1, with D possibly TRBD1 on 5 matching bases. The germline V gene has CDR1 MNHEY and CDR2 SVGAGI. The CDR3 runs to 11 residues. The V and J ends lost 8 bases and 4 bases respectively, with 8 bases between them. The CDR3 loop is CASGGFTEAFF. The CDR3 DNA reads TGTGCCAGCGGGGGATTCACTGAAGCTTTCTTT.

The gene calls are TRBV7-9 and TRBJ2-5, with no clear D. The CDR3 totals 14 residues. The V end was cut by 5 bases, the J end by 1 base, with 11 bases between. Germline lookup yields CDR1 SEHNR and CDR2 FQNEAQ (reference sequence). The CDR3 protein is CASSPGPSQETQYF. For the CDR3, the DNA is TGTGCCAGCAGCCCTGGACCGAGCCAAGAGACCCAGTACTTC.

A few counts support this clone. The chain couples TRBV4-2 to TRBJ2-1; 9 nucleotides align to TRBD2. CDR1 and CDR2 (germline): LGHNA, YNFKEQ. Trimming at V came to 0 bases and at J to 12 bases, leaving 9 bases not matched to a gene. This CDR3 spans 15 amino acids. The CDR3 coding sequence is TGTGCCAGCAGCCAAGAGGGCGGGGGGGCTGGTGGGCAGTTCTTC. It codes for CASSQEGGGAGGQFF.

On this clone itself: Relative to the germline gene, one junction end is altered; a read error may explain this. This chain joins TRBV19 and TRBJ2-2; possibly TRBD1 or TRBD2 for D (5 bases each). The CDR3 spans 16 residues. Germline V CDR1 and CDR2: LNHDA, SQIVND (reference sequence). Here the CDR3 DNA reads TGTGCCAGTAGTCCCCGCAGGGCCCTGAACACCGGGAAGCTGTTTTTT. Its protein product is CASSPRRALNTGKLFF.

The rearrangement joins TRBV30 to TRBJ2-5; D remains ambiguous. The DNA matches TRBJ2-7 better at its end, which makes the J call doubtful. Per germline, CDR1 GTSNPN and CDR2 SVGIG (reference sequence). CDR3 length: 12 amino acids. CDR3 sequence reads: CAWSVVGYEQYF. CDR3 coding DNA: TGTGCCTGGAGTGTCGTTGGCTACGAGCAGTACTTC.

The V gene is TRBV7-3, the J gene TRBJ2-7; D remains ambiguous. Trimming shortened V by 5 bases and J by 1 base, and 9 bases separated the two germline ends. CDR1 is SGHTA and CDR2 is FQGTGA in the germline V gene. The CDR3 contains 13 residues. CDR3: CASSLQASYEQYF. CDR3 coding DNA: TGTGCCAGCAGCCTTCAAGCTTCCTACGAGCAGTACTTC.

This clone was seen a few times. The chain is built from TRBV5-1 and TRBJ1-1; 12 bases fit TRBD1. Losses at the gene ends were 5 bases for V and 2 bases for J; bases not matched to a gene: 1. CDR1 SGHRS and CDR2 YFSETQ come from the germline V gene. This CDR3 contains 14 residues. As DNA, the CDR3 is TGCGCCAGCAGGGGACAGGGGGCTAACACTGAAGCTTTCTTT. Its protein product is CASRGQGANTEAFF. Full variable domain (rest looked up from reference TRBV5-1 and TRBJ1-1): KAGVTQTPRYLIKTRGQQVTLSCSPISGHRSVSWYQQTPGQGLQFLFEYFSETQRNKGNFPGRFSGRQFSNSRSEMNVSTLELGDSALYLCASRGQGANTEAFFGQGTRLTVV.

The chain is built from TRBV28 and TRBJ2-1, with D hard to call. Deletions cut 3 bases from V and 5 bases from J, with 8 bases between. The CDR3 is 13 residues long. Germline CDR1 and CDR2: MDHEN and SYDVKM. CDR3 DNA sequence: TGTGCCAGCAGTTTTCCCAACAACAATGAGCAGTTCTTC. It specifies CASSFPNNNEQFF.

This clone was recorded once. The chain combines TRBV4-3 with TRBJ2-5; TRBD2 matches 7 bases. The germline CDR1 and CDR2 sequences are LGHNA and YSLEER. The CDR3 runs 19 residues. The V and J ends lost 1 base and 2 bases, in that order; junction bases with no gene match: 16. The DNA for the CDR3 is TGCGCCAGCAGCCAAGGGACGCAGGGCGGGGGTGGTGGGCAAGAGACCCAGTACTTC. This translates into CASSQGTQGGGGGQETQYF.

The table lists this clone with a few counts. This chain connects TRBV18 to TRBJ1-1, with 8 bases that match TRBD1. The junction had 9 bases not matched to a gene; V was cut back by 4 bases and J by 5 bases. The CDR3 sequence is 15 residues long. Germline assignment: CDR1 KGHSH and CDR2 LQKENI. CDR3 nucleotides: TGTGCCAGCTCACTATCCGGGCAGGGGGCGACTGAAGCTTTCTTT. It translates to CASSLSGQGATEAFF.